This entry lists 29 T cell receptor beta chains sequenced from one sample in a study of prognosis after radiotherapy for stage I lung cancer. Multiplex PCR, run in two rounds, amplified TCR beta CDR3 from genomic DNA. During first-round PCR, primers specific to each TRBV and TRBJ gene were used. TCRdb reprocessed the multiplex PCR reads via MiXCR and lists one record per CDR3 protein. Of about 18,000 distinct CDR3 sequences listed, about a quarter are singletons. Sample: PBMCs, taken before or after stereotactic body radiation therapy (not recorded which). The receptor source for this set is a donor aged 50 or older with non-small cell lung cancer.

This clonotype was seen at least ten times. V gene TRBV5-5 combines with J gene TRBJ2-5, with D unclear. CDR1 is SGHKS and CDR2 is YYEKEE in the germline V gene (reference sequence). This CDR3 has 14 residues. The germline V and J ends were trimmed by 2 bases and 3 bases, with 11 bases remaining between them. As DNA, the CDR3 is TGTGCCAGCAGCTTCCGAGTCGCGAAAGAGACCCAGTACTTC. Its protein is CASSFRVAKETQYF.

On this clonotype: A junction end diverges from the germline sequence, so it may reflect a read error. V and J are TRBV7-2 and TRBJ2-3, with D tentatively TRBD2 (6 bases). The CDR3 extends over 15 amino acids. CDR1 is SGHTA, CDR2 FQGNSA, per germline. CDR3 bases: TGTCCCAGCAGCTCTTATCGGGGGAGCACAGATACGCCGTATTTT. Translating it yields CPSSSYRGSTDTPYF.

About this clonotype itself: At one end the junction does not follow the germline gene, possibly because of a read error. The rearrangement uses TRBV19 and TRBJ2-1; D is unresolved. CDR1 and CDR2 (germline): LNHDA, SQIVND (reference sequence). This CDR3 has 15 residues. Written as DNA, the CDR3 is TGTGCCAGTAGTCTACCAGTCAGCTCCTACGATGAGCAGTTCTTC. Protein sequence: CASSLPVSSYDEQFF.

This clonotype was detected many times. This chain links TRBV20-1 with TRBJ2-5; 8 nucleotides align to TRBD1. The junction had 8 bases not matched to a gene; V was cut back by 3 bases and J by 5 bases. Germline V gives CDR1 DFQATT, CDR2 SNEGSKA (reference sequence). This CDR3 comprises 14 residues. The chain's CDR3 is CSASSGTGLETQYF. The CDR3 DNA reads as TGCAGTGCTAGTTCCGGGACAGGTCTCGAGACCCAGTACTTC.

This clonotype was recorded at least ten times. The chain recombines TRBV10-2 with TRBJ2-7, with 8 bases aligning to TRBD2. With 2 bases clipped from V and 4 bases from J, the junction kept 4 bases outside the gene matches. In germline, CDR1 is WSHSY, CDR2 SAAADI. The CDR3 spans 14 residues. CDR3 protein: CASSEPSGGYEQYF. DNA of the CDR3: TGCGCCAGCAGTGAGCCGAGCGGGGGTTACGAGCAGTACTTC.

This clonotype was picked up many times. This chain connects TRBV28 to TRBJ2-5; tentatively, D is TRBD2 (6 bases). V was shortened by 2 bases and J by 5 bases, with 15 bases between the two germline ends. Germline V CDR1 and CDR2: MDHEN, SYDVKM. The CDR3 spans 15 residues. The CDR3 region is CASSLGLPGGETQYF. The DNA of the CDR3 is TGTGCCAGCAGTTTAGGACTCCCAGGAGGGGAGACCCAGTACTTC.

Turning to this clonotype: This could be a read error, since a much larger clone is one nucleotide away. The gene calls are TRBV19 and TRBJ2-7; unclear D gene. The V end lost 1 base, the J end lost 6 bases, and 16 bases lay between the germline ends. The CDR3 loop spans 15 amino acids. Germline CDR1 and CDR2: LNHDA and SQIVND (reference sequence). CDR3 amino acids: CASSIGVGSHCEQYF. As DNA, the CDR3 is TGTGCCAGTAGTATAGGGGTTGGCAGCCACTGCGAGCAGTACTTC. Filled out from reference TRBV19 and TRBJ2-7, the complete variable domain reads DGGITQSPKYLFRKEGQNVTLSCEQNLNHDAMYWYRQDPGQGLRLIYYSQIVNDFQKGDIAEGYSVSREKKESFPLTVTSAQKNPTAFYLCASSIGVGSHCEQYFGPGTRLTVT.

This clonotype was seen at least ten times. The chain combines TRBV6-4 with TRBJ2-3; 10 bases align to TRBD2. The CDR3 extends over 15 amino acids. Germline loops: CDR1 MRHNA, CDR2 SNTAGT. The trim removed 7 bases at V and 2 bases at J, leaving 6 bases unmatched. CDR3 loop: CASKPGTSDTDTQYF. DNA of the CDR3: TGTGCCAGCAAGCCCGGGACTAGCGACACAGATACGCAGTATTTT.

Notes on this clonotype: An end of the junction differs from the germline gene, which may be a read error. This chain joins TRBV20-1 and TRBJ2-3; no firm D call. The CDR3 length is 13 residues. The germline V gene has CDR1 DFQATT and CDR2 SNEGSKA (reference sequence). CDR3 sequence: CNARRASTDTQYF. The CDR3 region has the DNA TGCAATGCTAGGCGAGCTAGCACAGATACGCAGTATTTT.

Comments on this clonotype: A far larger clone lies a single base away; this is likely a read error. The chain couples TRBV10-3 to TRBJ1-6; 7 positions agree with TRBD1. Germline assignment: CDR1 ENHRY and CDR2 SYGVKD. Losses at the gene ends were 6 bases for V and 8 bases for J; bases not matched to a gene: 10. CDR3 length: 15 residues. As DNA, the CDR3 is TGTGCCATCAGACCACCGGGACAGACTTATTCACCCCTCCACTTT. It translates to CAIRPPGQTYSPLHF.

CDR3 sequence reads: CASSRGGGRSFTDTQYF. The DNA for the CDR3 is TGCGCCAGCAGCCGGGGGGGTGGGCGGTCCTTCACAGATACGCAGTATTTT. The V gene is TRBV4-1, the J gene TRBJ2-3, with 7 positions matching TRBD2. Germline V gene data show CDR1 as MGHRA and CDR2 as YSYEKL. The CDR3 sequence is 17 residues long. J lost 2 bases, V lost 4 bases, and 12 bases had no gene match.

Worth noting for this clonotype: This probably arose from a read error, given a far larger clone one base away. V gene TRBV6-5 combines with J gene TRBJ1-1, with D perhaps TRBD1 (6 bases). The CDR3 contains 15 residues. Germline lookup yields CDR1 MNHEY and CDR2 SVGAGI. The CDR3 sequence: CASSYSNRVNNEAFF. For the CDR3, the DNA is TGTGCCAGCAGTTACTCGAACAGGGTGAACAATGAAGCTTTCTTT.

By its share, this clonotype is medium-sized. CDR3: CASSQTGGESGELFF. In nucleotides, the CDR3 is TGTGCCAGCAGTCAAACAGGGGGCGAGTCCGGGGAGCTGTTTTTT. The chain employs TRBV6-2 or TRBV6-3 and TRBJ2-2; TRBD1 matches 9 bases. The V gene end was trimmed by 5 bases and the J gene end by 6 bases; junction bases not matched to a gene: 7. The CDR3 extends over 15 amino acids. The germline gives CDR1 MNHEY, CDR2 SVGEGT.

This clonotype was recorded a few times. A single base separates this from a much larger clone, so it may be a read error. This chain joins TRBV19 and TRBJ2-1, with D hard to call. The CDR3 runs to 14 residues. The V gene's germline CDR1 is LNHDA and CDR2 SQIVND (reference sequence). V lost 7 bases and J lost 2, with 12 bases in between. The CDR3 spells CASMTGSAYNEQFF. CDR3 bases: TGTGCCAGTATGACTGGCAGTGCCTACAATGAGCAGTTCTTC.

This clonotype was seen ten or more times. V is TRBV12-3 or TRBV12-4 and J is TRBJ2-5; a weak D match, TRBD2 (6 bases). The CDR3 spans 15 residues. V dropped 3 bases and J dropped 5 bases, with 16 bases sitting between them. CDR3 region: CASSLGGSGGETQYF. DNA for the CDR3: TGTGCCAGCAGTTTGGGGGGTTCGGGTGGGGAGACCCAGTACTTC.

This clonotype was counted at least ten times. This chain links TRBV6-5 with TRBJ2-5; 9 bases align to TRBD2. From germline, CDR1 is MNHEY and CDR2 SVGAGI. This CDR3 has 18 amino acids. The J segment lost 5 bases and the V segment lost 0 bases, leaving 13 bases of the junction unmatched. Here the CDR3 DNA reads TGTGCCAGCAGTTACTCGCCCACCATTAGCGGGAGAGGCGAGACCCAGTACTTC. Its translation is CASSYSPTISGRGETQYF.

This clonotype showed up many times. The V and J genes are TRBV18 and TRBJ2-1; TRBD2 matches at 11 bases. Germline loops: CDR1 KGHSH, CDR2 LQKENI. The trim removed 5 bases at V and 9 bases at J, leaving 6 bases unmatched. CDR3 length equals 14 residues. In DNA, the CDR3 is TGTGCCAGCTCAAATCTAGCGGGAGGTGGTGAGCAGTTCTTC. Translating gives CASSNLAGGGEQFF.

Many counts were recorded for this clonotype. The rearrangement links TRBV28 to TRBJ1-1, with TRBD1 as a possible D gene (5 bases). The germline V gene has CDR1 MDHEN and CDR2 SYDVKM. This CDR3 has 12 residues. The V end was cut by 2 bases, the J end by 11 bases, with 12 bases between. This chain's CDR3 is CASSLTWGEAFF. CDR3 coding DNA: TGTGCCAGCAGTTTAACCTGGGGGGAGGCTTTCTTT. Looking up the rest from reference TRBV28 and TRBJ1-1 gives the full variable domain: DVKVTQSSRYLVKRTGEKVFLECVQDMDHENMFWYRQDPGLGLRLIYFSYDVKMKEKGDIPEGYSVSREKKERFSLILESASTNQTSMYLCASSLTWGEAFFGQGTRLTVV.

A remark on this clonotype: The likely explanation is a read error, given a far larger clone one base away. V gene TRBV6-4 combines with J gene TRBJ2-1; tentatively, D is TRBD2 (5 bases). V dropped 6 bases and J dropped 8 bases, with 17 bases sitting between them. Germline CDR1 MRHNA, CDR2 SNTAGT. This CDR3 has 14 amino acids. CDR3 in DNA: TGTGCCAGCAGACCAGTCGAGGGAGTCGATGAGCAGTTCTTC. Its protein is CASRPVEGVDEQFF.

For this clonotype: This clone may be a read error of a much larger clone one base away. This sequence joins TRBV5-5 and TRBJ2-5; D is undetermined. V shed 0 bases and J shed 4 bases, with 10 bases lying between them. CDR1 is SGHKS, CDR2 YYEKEE, per germline (reference sequence). The CDR3 spans 14 residues. For the CDR3, the DNA is TGTGCCAGCAGCTTGGTCCTAGGGATAGAGACCCAGTACTTC. It encodes CASSLVLGIETQYF.

This clonotype was detected only a few times. Since a much larger clone is just one base distant, this may be a read error. V gene TRBV11-3 combines with J gene TRBJ1-2, with a weak D call TRBD1 (5 bases). Looked up from germline, CDR1 is SGHNT and CDR2 is YENEEA. CDR3 length equals 14 residues. CDR3 sequence: CVSSLGEANYGYTF. CDR3 in DNA: TGTGTCAGCAGCTTAGGGGAAGCTAACTATGGCTACACCTTC.

The chain carries TRBV12-3 or TRBV12-4 and TRBJ1-4; 11 bases map to TRBD1. The CDR3 has 14 residues. The CDR3 here is CGSVRGQGAGKLFF. CDR3 DNA sequence: TGTGGCAGTGTGCGCGGACAGGGGGCAGGAAAACTGTTTTTT.

This clonotype was seen only a few times. The likely explanation is a read error, given a far larger clone one base away. V gene TRBV5-1 combines with J gene TRBJ2-4, with TRBD1 matching 12 bases. The end of the DNA aligns better with TRBJ1-2, so the J call may be wrong. CDR3 length: 14 residues. Germline CDR1 SGHRS, CDR2 YFSETQ. CDR3 coding DNA: TGCGCCGGCAGCGAGGGACAGGGGGCGCTGGGCTACACCTTC. It is translated as CAGSEGQGALGYTF.

This chain joins TRBV6-5 and TRBJ2-2; D is perhaps TRBD1 (6 bases). The CDR3 sequence is 16 residues long. The V end lost 11 bases, the J end lost 5 bases, and 24 bases lay between the germline ends. Per germline, CDR1 MNHEY and CDR2 SVGAGI. The CDR3 DNA reads TGTGCCTGCGGTTACTCGAGCAGGGGTTATACCGGGGAGCTGTTTTTT. Its translation: CACGYSSRGYTGELFF.

Turning to this clonotype: Just one base apart from a much larger clone, this may be a read error. The V gene is TRBV6-2 or TRBV6-3, the J gene TRBJ2-5; 9 bases line up with TRBD2. CDR1 and CDR2 from the germline V gene are MNHEY and SVGEGT. CDR3 length: 18 amino acids. In DNA form, the CDR3 reads TGTACCAGCAGTTACCCCCTAGCGGGGACCTCCTCTACAGAGACCCAGTACTTC. Encoded protein: CTSSYPLAGTSSTETQYF.

In its sample, this clonotype was seen a few times. One end of the junction is discordant with germline, which a read error may explain. The V gene is TRBV7-7, the J gene TRBJ2-5; the D gene is possibly TRBD1 (6 bases). The CDR3 is 13 residues long. Per the germline V gene, CDR1 is SSHAT and CDR2 is FNYEAQ (reference sequence). The CDR3 region has the DNA TGTGCTAGCAGTTCCGGACAGCAAGAGACCCAGTACTTC. It is translated as CASSSGQQETQYF.

By its share, this clonotype is medium-sized. The chain couples TRBV20-1 to TRBJ2-1; maybe TRBD2 (6 bases). V gave up 4 bases and J gave up 4 bases, with 26 bases separating them. CDR3 length equals 18 residues. The germline V gene encodes CDR1 DFQATT and CDR2 SNEGSKA (reference sequence). CDR3: CSATHDQRAVRAYNEQFF. In DNA form, the CDR3 reads TGCAGTGCTACACATGACCAGCGGGCTGTGAGGGCTTACAATGAGCAGTTCTTC.

Turning to this clonotype: This probably arose from a read error, given a far larger clone one base away. The chain combines TRBV6-8 with TRBJ1-5; 7 bases align to TRBD1. The CDR3 totals 15 residues. Germline CDR1 is MNHGY and CDR2 is SAAAGT. The CDR3: CDSSYDRAFNQPQHF. DNA of the CDR3: TGTGACAGCAGTTACGACAGGGCTTTCAATCAGCCCCAGCATTTT.

By sample fraction, this clonotype is medium-sized. The chain has TRBV30 and TRBJ2-7; TRBD1 agrees at 8 bases. The germline gives CDR1 GTSNPN, CDR2 SVGIG (reference sequence). V lost 5 bases to trimming and J lost 3 bases; unmatched junction nucleotides: 0. This CDR3 is 11 amino acids long. The CDR3 DNA is TGTGCCTGGGGGACAGGCTACGAGCAGTACTTC. Its translation is CAWGTGYEQYF.